This TCR beta chain was observed in a study of cytomegalovirus exposure and HLA in healthy donors. Findings of the study overall: As a later analysis showed, several of the most significant clusters appeared to be linked to common viral pathogens.

It was with 60 Vbeta and 13 Jbeta primers that the PCR ran. Sequencing was performed with immunoSEQ multiplex PCR; in TCRdb, only in-frame clones are kept and a portion is missing. This sample has about 120,000 clones; around 77% occur once, and the top ten carry roughly 5.2%. Of note for this clone: Its cognate antigen is unknown.

V lost 6 bases, J lost 13 bases, and 6 bases stayed unmatched. The germline gives CDR1 DFQATT, CDR2 SNEGSKA (reference sequence). The CDR3 spans 11 residues. This chain connects TRBV20-1 to TRBJ2-1; 10 bases are shared with TRBD1. This clonotype was sampled from a man aged 18-30 years in good health and CMV-seropositive. Sequenced material: PBMCs. CDR3 DNA sequence: TGCAGTGCATGGACAGGGGGATTTCAGTTCTTC. Its translation: CSAWTGGFQFF.